This TCR beta chain emerged from a study of cytotoxic CD8 clonotypes in ibrutinib-treated CLL. PBMCs were cryopreserved, and 1.5 to 2.5 micrograms of genomic DNA from them went into TCR beta libraries. The data were produced by immunoSEQ multiplex PCR, yet TCRdb's version contains in-frame clones alone and is incomplete. In the table there are tens of thousands of clones, around 60% of which are singletons. Only one count was recorded for this clone. The CDR3 extends over 14 amino acids. CDR1 is MNHEY, CDR2 SVGAGI, per germline. Trimming took 5 bases from V and 7 from J; bases not matched to a gene: 6.

The TCR originated in a human donor with chronic lymphocytic leukemia. Source: PBMCs, taken after 24 months of ibrutinib treatment. The chain recombines TRBV6-5 with TRBJ2-2, with 8 nucleotides matching TRBD1. CDR3 DNA sequence: TGTGCCAGCAGTAAAGACAGGGGAGTCGGGGAGCTGTTTTTT. Translated: CASSKDRGVGELFF.